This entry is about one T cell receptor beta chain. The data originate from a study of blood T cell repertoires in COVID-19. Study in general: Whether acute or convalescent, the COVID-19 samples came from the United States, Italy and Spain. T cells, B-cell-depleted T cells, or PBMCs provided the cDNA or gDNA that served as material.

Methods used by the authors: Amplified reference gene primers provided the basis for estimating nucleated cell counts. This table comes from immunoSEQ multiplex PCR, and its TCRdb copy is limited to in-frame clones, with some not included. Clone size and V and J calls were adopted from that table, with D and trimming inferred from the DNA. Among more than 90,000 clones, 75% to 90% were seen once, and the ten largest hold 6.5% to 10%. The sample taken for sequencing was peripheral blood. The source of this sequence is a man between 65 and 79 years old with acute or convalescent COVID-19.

In DNA, the CDR3 is TGCAGCGTTGGGGACAGGGCTAGTGAAAAACTGTTTTTT. Translated, it gives CSVGDRASEKLFF. This sequence joins TRBV29-1 and TRBJ1-4; 9 bases map to TRBD1. Trimming took 4 bases from V and 7 from J; bases not matched to a gene: 4. Germline V lookup: CDR1 SQVTM, CDR2 ANQGSEA. The CDR3 length is 13 residues.